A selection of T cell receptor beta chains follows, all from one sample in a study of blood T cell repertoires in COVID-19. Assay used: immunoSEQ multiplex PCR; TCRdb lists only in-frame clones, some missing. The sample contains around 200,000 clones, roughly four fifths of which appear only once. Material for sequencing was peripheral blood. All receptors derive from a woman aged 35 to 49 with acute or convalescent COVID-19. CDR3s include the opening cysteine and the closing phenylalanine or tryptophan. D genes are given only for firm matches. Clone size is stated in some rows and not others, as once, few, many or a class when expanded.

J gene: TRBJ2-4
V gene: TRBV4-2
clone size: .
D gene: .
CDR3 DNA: TGTGCCAGCAGCCAAGCTATCCAACTACCCGGAGGCATTCAGTACTTC
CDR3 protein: CASSQAIQLPGGIQYF

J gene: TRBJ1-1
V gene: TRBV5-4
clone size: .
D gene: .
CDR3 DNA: TGTGCCAGCAGCTCCCCGGAAAATTGGGCGGGAACTGAAGCTTTCTTT
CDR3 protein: CASSSPENWAGTEAFF

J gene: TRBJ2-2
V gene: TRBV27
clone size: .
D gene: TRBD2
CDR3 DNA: TGTGCCAGCCTAGCGGGAGGGCCAGGGAGTGGCACCGGGGAGCTGTTTTTT
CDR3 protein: CASLAGGPGSGTGELFF

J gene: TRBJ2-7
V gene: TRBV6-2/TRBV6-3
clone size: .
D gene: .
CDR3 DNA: TGTGCCAGCAGTTACTCGAGACTCTTCTACGAGCAGTACTTC
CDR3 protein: CASSYSRLFYEQYF

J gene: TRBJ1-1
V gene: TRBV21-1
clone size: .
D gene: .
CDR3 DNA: TGTGCCAGCAGCAAAAACCGCACAGGGGATAGCGGTGAAGCTTTCTTT
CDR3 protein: CASSKNRTGDSGEAFF

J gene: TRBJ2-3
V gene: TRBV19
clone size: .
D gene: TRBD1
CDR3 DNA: TGTGCCAGTAAACCACAAATTGCCGGAGGACAGGGCGGTTTCGTTACGCAGTATTTT
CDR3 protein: CASKPQIAGGQGGFVTQYF

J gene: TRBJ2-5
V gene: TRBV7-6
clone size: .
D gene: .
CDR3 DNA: TGTGCCAGCAGCGTCAGAGACGGGACTCAAGAGACCCAGTACTTC
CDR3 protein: CASSVRDGTQETQYF

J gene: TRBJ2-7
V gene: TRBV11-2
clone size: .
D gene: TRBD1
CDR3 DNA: TGTGCCAGCAGCCCCGGGGACAGACGGAATGTTGAGCAGTACTTC
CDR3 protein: CASSPGDRRNVEQYF

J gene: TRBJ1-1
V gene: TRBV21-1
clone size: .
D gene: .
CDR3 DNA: TGTGCCAGCAGCAAAGTATCAGGGGCCGACACTGAAGCTTTCTTT
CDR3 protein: CASSKVSGADTEAFF

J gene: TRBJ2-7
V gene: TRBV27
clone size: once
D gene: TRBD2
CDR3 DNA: TGTGCCAGCCGGGGACTAGCGGGGGGCTCCGAGCAGTACTTC
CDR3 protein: CASRGLAGGSEQYF

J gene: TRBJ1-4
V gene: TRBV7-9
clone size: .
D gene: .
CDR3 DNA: TGTGCCAGCAGCTTAGTCCGGGGGAGACTGTTTTTT
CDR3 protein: CASSLVRGRLFF

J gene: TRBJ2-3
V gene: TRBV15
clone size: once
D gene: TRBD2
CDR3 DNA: TGTGCCACCAGCAGCCTCGTGGCGGGAGGGAGGCATACGCAGTATTTT
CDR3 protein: CATSSLVAGGRHTQYF

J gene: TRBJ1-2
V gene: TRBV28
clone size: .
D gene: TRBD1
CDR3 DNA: TGTGCCATTACGGGGACAGACTATGGCTACACCTTC
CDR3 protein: CAITGTDYGYTF

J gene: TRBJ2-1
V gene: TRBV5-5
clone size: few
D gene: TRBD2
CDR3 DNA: TGTGCCAGCAGCTTATCTACTAGCGGGGGATTCAATGAGCAGTTCTTC
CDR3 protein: CASSLSTSGGFNEQFF

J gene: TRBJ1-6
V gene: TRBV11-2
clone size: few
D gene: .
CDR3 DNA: TGTGCCAGCAGCCCTCCGGGGGGCGCGGGGGCACCCCTCCACTTT
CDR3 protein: CASSPPGGAGAPLHF

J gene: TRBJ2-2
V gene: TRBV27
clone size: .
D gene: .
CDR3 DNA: TGTGCCAGCAGCTCTTGGACGGGAAACACCGGGGAGCTGTTTTTT
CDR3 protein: CASSSWTGNTGELFF